This passage covers 15 T cell receptor beta chains from one sample sequenced in a study of Ad26.COV2.S vaccination and SARS-CoV-2 variants. Specified treatment: roughly 18 received Ad26.COV2.S at low or high dose, single or two shots; 5 received placebo; per-sample allocation not given. At day 63 after the first vaccine or placebo injection, samples were drawn. This table comes from immunoSEQ multiplex PCR, and its TCRdb copy is limited to in-frame clones, with some not included. Of about 500,000 clones in the sample, approximately 90% were seen once. Here the sequenced sample was peripheral blood, taken in a trial of Ad26.COV2.S vaccine versus placebo. These receptors all stem from a person between 18 and 59 years old who received the Ad26.COV2.S COVID-19 vaccine or a placebo.

The rearrangement uses TRBV6-2 or TRBV6-3 and TRBJ2-5; 16 bases match TRBD2. In germline, CDR1 is MNHEY, CDR2 SVGEGT. J lost 4 bases, V lost 5 bases, and 13 bases had no gene match. CDR3 length equals 19 residues. CDR3 coding DNA: TGTGCCAGCAGTCCACGGGGGACTAGCGGGGGGGTATACGGAGAGACCCAGTACTTC. Translated: CASSPRGTSGGVYGETQYF.

The chain has TRBV6-6 and TRBJ1-2; 8 bases are shared with TRBD1. Germline V lookup: CDR1 MNHNY, CDR2 SVGAGI (reference sequence). The junction had 8 bases not matched to a gene; V was cut back by 5 bases and J by 6 bases. This CDR3 region has 14 residues. The CDR3 region is CASSDRGGSHGYTF. In DNA form, the CDR3 reads TGTGCCAGCAGTGACAGGGGAGGTTCTCATGGCTACACCTTC.

The chain recombines TRBV6-2 or TRBV6-3 with TRBJ2-3; perhaps D is TRBD1 or TRBD2 (5 bases each). Germline V CDR1 and CDR2: MNHEY, SVGEGT. This CDR3 is built from 15 residues. V dropped 0 bases and J dropped 0 bases, with 7 bases sitting between them. The CDR3 DNA reads TGTGCCAGCAGTTACTCGGGGGTGAGCACAGATACGCAGTATTTT. Protein sequence: CASSYSGVSTDTQYF.

The chain links TRBV27 to TRBJ2-7; D is perhaps TRBD1 or TRBD2 (5 bases each). This CDR3 contains 14 residues. V lost 2 bases and J 3 bases, leaving 11 bases between the germline ends. Per germline, CDR1 MNHEY and CDR2 SMNVEV (reference sequence). CDR3 bases: TGTGCCAGCAGTTTAGTAGGGGAGATCTACGAGCAGTACTTC. Translated: CASSLVGEIYEQYF.

The rearrangement uses TRBV7-9 and TRBJ2-7; 9 bases line up with TRBD1. Germline CDR1 is SEHNR and CDR2 is FQNEAQ (reference sequence). The CDR3 runs 14 residues. The V and J ends lost 6 bases and 7 bases, in that order; junction bases with no gene match: 10. CDR3 coding DNA: TGTGCCAGCAGGCGGGACAGGGAGGTGGGAGAGCAGTACTTC. Its translation: CASRRDREVGEQYF.

The chain combines TRBV6-6 with TRBJ1-2, with 7 bases lining up with TRBD1. The CDR3 sequence is 16 residues long. The germline CDR1 and CDR2 sequences are MNHNY and SVGAGI (reference sequence). V dropped 5 bases and J dropped 2; count of bases not matched to a gene: 11. The CDR3 DNA is TGTGCCAGCAGTCGAGGATGGGACAGAGAAAACTATGGCTACACCTTC. The encoded protein is CASSRGWDRENYGYTF.

V and J are TRBV2 and TRBJ1-3; D is unclear. This CDR3 contains 15 residues. V shed 5 bases and J shed 8 bases, with 19 bases lying between them. Germline CDR1 is SNHLY and CDR2 is FYNNEI. CDR3 loop: CASSPAFLPVDTIYF. CDR3 sequence (DNA): TGTGCCAGCAGTCCGGCATTCCTCCCGGTGGACACCATATATTTT.

The rearrangement uses TRBV19 and TRBJ2-7; TRBD1 is a possible D gene (6 bases). Between the trimmed V and J ends, which lost 0 bases and 2 bases, there was a span of 11 bases. This CDR3 spans 15 amino acids. Germline V lookup: CDR1 LNHDA, CDR2 SQIVND (reference sequence). The DNA of the CDR3 is TGTGCCAGTAGTATAGATCACAGGGTCGCCTACGAGCAGTACTTC. Protein: CASSIDHRVAYEQYF.

The chain combines TRBV5-5 with TRBJ1-1, with unresolved D. Germline assignment: CDR1 SGHKS and CDR2 YYEKEE (reference sequence). The CDR3 covers 13 residues. The V end lost 1 base, the J end lost 4 bases, and 8 bases lay between the germline ends. CDR3 in DNA: TGTGCCAGCAGCTTGATCGTAGGCACTGAAGCTTTCTTT. Amino acid sequence: CASSLIVGTEAFF.

This CDR3 is CASSLDSTSSSYEQYF. In DNA, the CDR3 is TGTGCCAGCAGCTTAGATAGCACGTCGAGCTCCTACGAGCAGTACTTC. The gene calls are TRBV7-9 and TRBJ2-7, with no clear D. Germline CDR1 reads SEHNR; CDR2 reads FQNEAQ (reference sequence). Trimming left V 1 base short and J 0 bases short, with 13 bases between. CDR3 length: 16 amino acids.

The V and J genes are TRBV5-1 and TRBJ1-6, with D possibly being TRBD1 (5 bases). The CDR3 loop spans 16 amino acids. The germline V gene has CDR1 SGHRS and CDR2 YFSETQ. V was cut by 2 bases and J by 8 bases, with 17 bases left in between. CDR3 in amino acids: CASSLEPQGGDSPLHF. The DNA for the CDR3 is TGCGCCAGCAGCTTAGAACCGCAGGGAGGCGATTCACCCCTCCACTTT.

V gene TRBV11-2 combines with J gene TRBJ1-1, with TRBD1 matching over 8 bases. This CDR3 spans 14 amino acids. Trimming cost V 5 bases and J 8 bases; bases outside gene matches: 10. The germline CDR1 and CDR2 sequences are SGHAT and FQNNGV. CDR3 DNA: TGTGCCAGCAGCGCCTCCCAGACAGGGGCCGAAGCTTTCTTT. This gives the protein CASSASQTGAEAFF.

This chain connects TRBV3-1 (or the pseudogene TRBV3-2) to TRBJ2-2, with D possibly being TRBD2 (5 bases). The germline CDR1 and CDR2 sequences are LGHDT and YNNKEL (reference sequence). The CDR3 sequence is 15 residues long. Trimming pared 3 bases from V and 2 bases from J, leaving 10 bases between. CDR3: CASSHELENTGELFF. The CDR3 coding sequence is TGTGCCAGCAGCCATGAACTAGAAAACACCGGGGAGCTGTTTTTT.

A few counts support this clone. The chain links TRBV7-9 to TRBJ1-1, with unresolved D. From germline, CDR1 is SEHNR and CDR2 FQNEAQ (reference sequence). The V and J ends lost 2 bases and 0 bases respectively, with 7 bases between them. This CDR3 has 14 residues. The CDR3, as DNA: TGTGCCAGCAGCTTACTGAACATGAACACTGAAGCTTTCTTT. It specifies CASSLLNMNTEAFF.

This rearrangement joins TRBV13 to TRBJ2-7; D may be TRBD1 (6 bases). The CDR3 loop spans 14 amino acids. Trimming cost V 5 bases and J 3 bases, with 14 bases left between them. Germline lookup yields CDR1 PRHDT and CDR2 FYEKMQ (reference sequence). In nucleotides, the CDR3 is TGTGCCAGCAGCCCTGCCGGACAGCACTACGAGCAGTACTTC. This translates into CASSPAGQHYEQYF.